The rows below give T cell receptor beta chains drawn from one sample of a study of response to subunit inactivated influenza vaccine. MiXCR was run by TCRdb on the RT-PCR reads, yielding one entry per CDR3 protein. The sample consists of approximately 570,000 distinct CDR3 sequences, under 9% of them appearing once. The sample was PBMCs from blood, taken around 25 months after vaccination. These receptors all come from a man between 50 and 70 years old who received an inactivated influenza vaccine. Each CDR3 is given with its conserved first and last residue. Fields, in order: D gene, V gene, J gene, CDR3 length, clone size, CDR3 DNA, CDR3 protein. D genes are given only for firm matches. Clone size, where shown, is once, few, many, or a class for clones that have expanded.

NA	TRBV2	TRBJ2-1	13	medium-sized	TGTGCCAGCGGACCGGCGGGGTACAATGAGCAGTTCTTC	CASGPAGYNEQFF
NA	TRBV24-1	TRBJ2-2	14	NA	TGTGCCACCAGTGACAACTATGTGGCCGGGGAGCTGTTTTTT	CATSDNYVAGELFF
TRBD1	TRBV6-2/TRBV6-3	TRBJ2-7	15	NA	TGTGCCAGCAGTGACCAAGGGGGCATGTCAGACGAGCAGTACTTC	CASSDQGGMSDEQYF
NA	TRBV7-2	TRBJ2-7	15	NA	TGTGCCAGCAGCTTCCGTGGAGGGGACACTAGGGAGCAGTACTTC	CASSFRGGDTREQYF
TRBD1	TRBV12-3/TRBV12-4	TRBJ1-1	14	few	TGTGCCAGCAGTTCGACAGGGGCGAACACTGAAGCTTTCTTT	CASSSTGANTEAFF
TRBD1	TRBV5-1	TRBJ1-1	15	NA	TGCGCCAGCAGCTTGGGGACAGGGGGCAACACTGAAGCTTTCTTT	CASSLGTGGNTEAFF
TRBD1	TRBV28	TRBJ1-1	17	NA	TGTGCCAGCAGTTTATTAGGCAGGGGGAGGATGAACACTGAAGCTTTCTTT	CASSLLGRGRMNTEAFF
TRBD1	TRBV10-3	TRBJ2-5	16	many	TGTGCCATCAGTGAAGGGAGGACAGGGACTTATGAGACCCAGTACTTC	CAISEGRTGTYETQYF
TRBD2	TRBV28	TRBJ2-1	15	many	TGTGCCAGCAGTCACCGACTAGCGGGATACAATGAGCAGTTCTTC	CASSHRLAGYNEQFF
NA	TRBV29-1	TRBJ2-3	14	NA	TGCAGCGTTGCCGCGGCCGGGTACACAGATACGCAGTATTTT	CSVAAAGYTDTQYF
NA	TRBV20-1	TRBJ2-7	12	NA	TGCAGTGCTAGGGACAGAATTTACGAGCAGTACTTC	CSARDRIYEQYF
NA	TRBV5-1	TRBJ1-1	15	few	TGCGCCAGCAGCTTGTCAGGGCCTGAGAAAGGTGAAGCTTTCTTT	CASSLSGPEKGEAFF
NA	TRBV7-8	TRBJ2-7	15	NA	TGTGCCAGCAGTGCAGGACCGGCCCACACCTACGAGCAGTACTTC	CASSAGPAHTYEQYF
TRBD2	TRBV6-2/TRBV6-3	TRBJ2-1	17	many	TGTGCCAGCAGTTCCCTAGCGGGAGGTGCTTACGGCAATGAGCAGTTCTTC	CASSSLAGGAYGNEQFF
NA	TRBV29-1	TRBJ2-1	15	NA	TGCAGCGTTGAACCCCGGGTGGCAGGTTGGAATGAGCAGTTCTTC	CSVEPRVAGWNEQFF
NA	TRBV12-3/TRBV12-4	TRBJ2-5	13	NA	TGTGCCAGCAGTACAAACAGGGCGGAGACCCAGTACTTC	CASSTNRAETQYF
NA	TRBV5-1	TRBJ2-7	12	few	TGCGCCAGCAGGGACGGACTATACGAGCAGTACTTC	CASRDGLYEQYF
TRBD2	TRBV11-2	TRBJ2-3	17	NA	TGTGCCAGCAGCTTAGATAGTCGGACTAGCGGCACAGATACGCAGTATTTT	CASSLDSRTSGTDTQYF